This T cell receptor beta chain was found in a study of T cell responses to AZD1222 COVID-19 vaccine. The study's findings and limits: Clonal diversity was possibly underestimated, and the donors were mostly white British, with more females. Recipients of two AZD1222 doses showed rising Spike-specific TCR breadth and depth. At baseline, just 5 or 6 AZD1222 recipients tested seropositive.

Turning to this clone: The antigen is undetermined.

Repertoires were generated with immunoSEQ multiplex PCR, while TCRdb's copy carries only in-frame clones and drops some. Among 46,000 or so clones, more than 60% were seen once, and the ten largest hold approximately 6.3%. This receptor was obtained from an adult in good health. The specimen comprised peripheral blood, sampled on day 0 of AZD1222 vaccination.

The CDR3 DNA follows: TGTGCCAGCAGCCAAGTTCAGTTAGAGACCCAGTACTTC. This encodes CASSQVQLETQYF. V and J are TRBV3-1 (or the pseudogene TRBV3-2) and TRBJ2-5; no reliable D call. With 1 base removed from V and 4 bases from J, the gap between germline ends came to 7 bases. CDR1 is LGHDT, CDR2 YNNKEL, per germline (reference sequence). The CDR3 sequence is 13 residues long.